The 22 T cell receptor beta chains presented below share a single source sample, sequenced in a study of OX40 agonist ivuxolimab in advanced cancers. TCRdb's copy holds only in-frame clones and misses some; the assay was immunoSEQ multiplex PCR. Here the sample spans about 79,000 clones, approximately 84% being singletons. The input for sequencing was CD4+ or CD8+ T cells sorted from blood, taken in a trial of the OX40 agonist ivuxolimab. The receptors here all came from an adult with an advanced solid tumor such as melanoma, head and neck, liver or kidney cancer.

V is TRBV30 and J is TRBJ1-2; TRBD1 aligns across 9 bases. CDR1 is GTSNPN, CDR2 SVGIG, per germline (reference sequence). The CDR3 consists of 19 residues. V lost 0 bases, J lost 4 bases, and 18 bases stayed unmatched. In nucleotides, the CDR3 is TGTGCCTGGAGTGTATATCCACAAGGGACAGGGAGTTTTGGCTATGGCTACACCTTC. Its translation is CAWSVYPQGTGSFGYGYTF.

The chain couples TRBV7-9 to TRBJ2-5, with 7 positions matching TRBD1. Germline lookup yields CDR1 SEHNR and CDR2 FQNEAQ (reference sequence). The CDR3 sequence is 14 residues long. V lost 1 base and J lost 1; bases outside the gene matches: 0. CDR3 protein: CASSLGQGQETQYF. DNA for the CDR3: TGTGCCAGCAGCTTAGGACAGGGCCAAGAGACCCAGTACTTC.

V usage is TRBV4-3 and J usage is TRBJ1-2; D possibly corresponds to TRBD1 (5 bases). The CDR3 is 14 residues long. Germline-derived CDR1 and CDR2 are LGHNA and YSLEER. Trimming cost V 0 bases and J 8 bases, with 13 bases left between them. The CDR3, as DNA: TGCGCCAGCAGCCAAGATTGGGGGGTCGAAGGCTACACCTTC. Translation gives CASSQDWGVEGYTF.

V is TRBV5-1 and J is TRBJ1-1; D uncertain. The V end lost 2 bases, the J end lost 5 bases, and 22 bases lay between the germline ends. Per germline, CDR1 SGHRS and CDR2 YFSETQ. CDR3 length: 17 residues. DNA for the CDR3: TGCGCCAGCAGCTTCAGGAGCGCGCCTCCTCAATCTACTGAAGCTTTCTTT. It codes for CASSFRSAPPQSTEAFF.

J is TRBJ1-2 and V is TRBV28, with 8 positions matching TRBD1. The CDR3 loop spans 15 amino acids. Germline V gene lookup returns CDR1 MDHEN and CDR2 SYDVKM. V shed 5 bases and J 4 bases; nucleotides not matched to a gene: 9. The DNA for the CDR3 is TGTGCCAGCAGTATACCGGACAGGGATGGCTATGGCTACACCTTC. This gives the protein CASSIPDRDGYGYTF.

This chain links TRBV2 with TRBJ2-2; D gene unclear. Per germline, CDR1 SNHLY and CDR2 FYNNEI. This CDR3 has 15 amino acids. The V end lost 3 bases, the J end lost 0 bases, and 8 bases lay between the germline ends. The CDR3 DNA is TGTGCCAGCAGTGAGTCGGCCTCGAACACCGGGGAGCTGTTTTTT. This encodes CASSESASNTGELFF.

V and J are TRBV4-3 and TRBJ2-3, with TRBD1 identical over 10 bases. CDR1 is LGHNA, CDR2 YSLEER, per germline. The junction had 13 bases not matched to a gene; V was cut back by 1 base and J by 9 bases. The CDR3 runs 17 residues. The CDR3: CASSQGGTGARYGTQYF. Here the CDR3 DNA reads TGCGCCAGCAGCCAAGGTGGGACAGGGGCTAGGTATGGCACGCAGTATTTT.

The sample holds a few counts of this clone. This chain uses TRBV28 with TRBJ2-7; D gene unclear. The CDR3 spans 17 residues. CDR1 MDHEN and CDR2 SYDVKM come from the germline V gene. Trimming took off 3 bases at V and 0 bases at J, with 18 bases between the two ends. CDR3 protein: CASSFTRGPTISYEQYF. The DNA for the CDR3 is TGTGCCAGCAGTTTTACCCGAGGACCTACCATCTCCTACGAGCAGTACTTC.

The chain has TRBV19 and TRBJ2-3; D perhaps matches TRBD2 (7 bases). This CDR3 contains 16 residues. Looked up from germline, CDR1 is LNHDA and CDR2 is SQIVND (reference sequence). The ends were cut back, 8 bases at V and 0 bases at J, with 18 bases in the middle. CDR3 DNA sequence: TGTGCCAGTTCCCAGTGGGGGGGCACTAGCACAGATACGCAGTATTTT. Residues: CASSQWGGTSTDTQYF. Full variable domain (missing parts from reference TRBV19 and TRBJ2-3): DGGITQSPKYLFRKEGQNVTLSCEQNLNHDAMYWYRQDPGQGLRLIYYSQIVNDFQKGDIAEGYSVSREKKESFPLTVTSAQKNPTAFYLCASSQWGGTSTDTQYFGPGTRLTVL.

V gene TRBV11-3 combines with J gene TRBJ2-1; 9 bases line up with TRBD2. V shed 5 bases, J shed 6 bases, and the junction held 8 bases outside the gene matches. CDR1 SGHNT and CDR2 YENEEA come from the germline V gene. The CDR3 spans 15 residues. The CDR3 DNA follows: TGTGCCAGCAGCCTAAGACTAGCGGACCTCAATGAGCAGTTCTTC. Protein sequence: CASSLRLADLNEQFF.

The V gene is TRBV7-3, the J gene TRBJ2-1; D may be TRBD1 (6 bases). Germline V lookup: CDR1 SGHTA, CDR2 FQGTGA. CDR3 length: 14 amino acids. Trimming shortened V by 6 bases and J by 7 bases, and 16 bases separated the two germline ends. The CDR3 loop reads CASRVMTGSNEQFF. The CDR3 nucleotides read TGTGCCAGCAGGGTGATGACAGGCTCTAATGAGCAGTTCTTC.

On this clone itself: Other DNA sequences from this sample encode an identical CDR3 as well. The CDR3 region has the DNA TGCAGCGTTGAAGAAGGGGGCAGGGGGGGGGAGACCCAGTACTTC. It is translated as CSVEEGGRGGETQYF. The chain links TRBV29-1 to TRBJ2-5; possibly TRBD1 or TRBD2 for D (7 bases each). The V and J ends lost 0 bases and 5 bases respectively, with 16 bases between them. The CDR3 is made up of 15 amino acids. Germline CDR1 and CDR2: SQVTM and ANQGSEA. Looking up the rest from reference TRBV29-1 and TRBJ2-5 gives the full variable domain: SAVISQKPSRDICQRGTSLTIQCQVDSQVTMMFWYRQQPGQSLTLIATANQGSEATYESGFVIDKFPISRPNLTFSTLTVSNMSPEDSSIYLCSVEEGGRGGETQYFGPGTRLLVL.

This clone was seen a single time. The chain links TRBV7-2 to TRBJ2-3; the D gene is possibly TRBD1 (5 bases). V lost 3 bases, J lost 4 bases, and 11 bases lay in between. The length of the CDR3 is 14 residues. Per germline, CDR1 SGHTA and CDR2 FQGNSA. The CDR3, as DNA: TGTGCCAGCAGCTTCATGGGGCGTTCAGATACGCAGTATTTT. Translated: CASSFMGRSDTQYF.

The V gene is TRBV25-1, the J gene TRBJ1-1, with D uncertain. The CDR3 length is 14 residues. The germline V and J ends were trimmed by 1 base and 3 bases, with 9 bases remaining between them. The germline V gene has CDR1 MGHDK and CDR2 SYGVNS. CDR3: CASSEFWGDTEAFF. CDR3 DNA: TGTGCCAGCAGTGAATTCTGGGGAGACACTGAAGCTTTCTTT.

This clone turned up a few times. The chain is built from TRBV7-2 and TRBJ2-5; 8 bases align to TRBD2. In germline, CDR1 is SGHTA, CDR2 FQGNSA. The trim removed 6 bases at V and 1 base at J, leaving 13 bases unmatched. This CDR3 is built from 17 residues. DNA for the CDR3: TGTGCCAGCAGAGAACGGGGGGGCGGGGTGCTCCAAGAGACCCAGTACTTC. This codes for CASRERGGGVLQETQYF.

V is TRBV19 and J is TRBJ2-6; TRBD1 matches 8 bases. The trim removed 6 bases at V and 2 bases at J, leaving 3 bases unmatched. The CDR3 spans 15 residues. Germline CDR1 LNHDA, CDR2 SQIVND (reference sequence). CDR3 nucleotide sequence: TGTGCCAGTAGCGTACAGGGGGCTGGGGCCAACGTCCTGACTTTC. Its protein product is CASSVQGAGANVLTF.

The V gene is TRBV9, the J gene TRBJ2-7, with 11 bases identical to TRBD2. This CDR3 has 16 residues. The ends lost 0 bases at V and 5 bases at J; junction bases unmatched: 7. In germline, CDR1 is SGDLS, CDR2 YYNGEE. In DNA form, the CDR3 reads TGTGCCAGCAGCGTAGGTGGGACTAGCGGAGATAACGAGCAGTACTTC. Protein: CASSVGGTSGDNEQYF.

The V and J genes are TRBV5-1 and TRBJ1-2; TRBD1 aligns across 10 bases. J lost 4 bases, V lost 4 bases, and 10 bases had no gene match. In germline, CDR1 is SGHRS, CDR2 YFSETQ. This CDR3 has 16 residues. In DNA, the CDR3 is TGCGCCAGCAGCCTACACCCGACAGGGGGCGGCTATGGCTACACCTTC. Translating it yields CASSLHPTGGGYGYTF.

The rearrangement links TRBV19 to TRBJ1-2; D call uncertain. The V end lost 6 bases, the J end lost 7 bases, and 18 bases lay between the germline ends. The germline V gene encodes CDR1 LNHDA and CDR2 SQIVND (reference sequence). The CDR3 is 14 residues long. The CDR3 nucleotides read TGTGCCAGTAGCGACCTCATAAGAACGGGTGGCTACACCTTC. Translated: CASSDLIRTGGYTF.

Only one count was recorded for this clone. The V and J genes are TRBV27 and TRBJ2-1; 7 bases match TRBD2. From germline, CDR1 is MNHEY and CDR2 SMNVEV (reference sequence). CDR3 size: 16 residues. The J segment lost 9 bases and the V segment lost 8 bases, leaving 19 bases of the junction unmatched. The CDR3 sequence is CASRSGSWTSYSEQFF. CDR3 DNA: TGTGCCAGCCGTTCTGGCTCCTGGACTAGTTATAGTGAGCAGTTCTTC.

About this clone itself: Different DNA sequences within this sample yield the same CDR3. CDR3 amino acids: CASSIGLAGTDTQYF. DNA of the CDR3: TGTGCCAGCAGCATCGGACTTGCCGGCACAGATACGCAGTATTTT. This chain links TRBV11-2 with TRBJ2-3; possibly TRBD2 for D (5 bases). The germline CDR1 and CDR2 sequences are SGHAT and FQNNGV. V lost 5 bases to trimming and J lost 1 base, with 13 bases between them. This CDR3 comprises 15 residues.

V gene TRBV5-4 combines with J gene TRBJ2-7; 10 nucleotides agree with TRBD1. CDR3 length: 14 residues. Germline CDR1 is SGHNT and CDR2 is YYREEE (reference sequence). V lost 4 bases, J lost 4 bases, and 5 bases stayed unmatched. The CDR3 spells CASSQDRGEYEQYF. The CDR3 DNA is TGTGCCAGCAGCCAGGACAGGGGGGAGTACGAGCAGTACTTC.